The 17 T cell receptor beta chains listed next were all sequenced from one sample in a study of siplizumab effects on memory and regulatory T cells. This table comes from immunoSEQ multiplex PCR, and its TCRdb copy is limited to in-frame clones, with some not included. Here the sample spans around 87,000 clones, 90% being singletons. Sample: CD4+ T cells sorted from blood. Source of these receptors: a human donor in good health.

The rearrangement joins TRBV6-5 to TRBJ1-5; 9 positions match TRBD1. The length of the CDR3 is 15 residues. Germline lookup yields CDR1 MNHEY and CDR2 SVGAGI. After removal of 6 bases from V and 2 bases from J, the junction contained 5 bases not matched to a gene. CDR3 in amino acids: CASSRGTGRNQPQHF. The CDR3 DNA reads as TGTGCCAGCAGCCGCGGGACAGGGCGCAATCAGCCCCAGCATTTT.

This chain links TRBV4-3 with TRBJ2-3; the D gene could be TRBD1 or TRBD2 (5 bases each). Trimming took 1 base from V and 8 from J, leaving 19 bases between them. Germline CDR1 reads LGHNA; CDR2 reads YSLEER. This CDR3 region has 16 residues. The CDR3 DNA reads TGCGCCAGCAGCCAAGGCGGAGAGGGGATCTACTCTACGCAGTATTTT. Its protein product is CASSQGGEGIYSTQYF.

The gene calls are TRBV20-1 and TRBJ2-5, with a possible D match to TRBD1 (5 bases). Between the trimmed V and J ends, which lost 3 bases and 4 bases, there was a span of 6 bases. This CDR3 has 11 residues. Germline CDR1 reads DFQATT; CDR2 reads SNEGSKA (reference sequence). The CDR3 DNA is TGCAGTGCTAGCAGGGCAGAGACCCAGTACTTC. This encodes CSASRAETQYF.

The rearrangement uses TRBV6-1 and TRBJ2-3; D might be TRBD1 (5 bases). Trimming took off 3 bases at V and 0 bases at J, with 16 bases between the two ends. Germline V gene data show CDR1 as MNHNS and CDR2 as SASEGT. This CDR3 spans 17 amino acids. CDR3: CASSEGSTGTSTDTQYF. Here the CDR3 DNA reads TGTGCCAGCAGTGAGGGCTCCACAGGAACTAGCACAGATACGCAGTATTTT.

This chain joins TRBV28 and TRBJ2-4; D is unresolved. Germline CDR1 and CDR2: MDHEN and SYDVKM. V gave up 11 bases and J gave up 8 bases, with 13 bases separating them. The CDR3 covers 11 residues. The CDR3 loop reads CAVRGRDIQYF. CDR3 sequence (DNA): TGTGCCGTCCGAGGCCGGGACATTCAGTACTTC.

This clone occurred once. This chain uses TRBV7-3 with TRBJ2-3; maybe TRBD1 (6 bases). Germline assignment: CDR1 SGHTA and CDR2 FQGTGA. The ends were cut back, 1 base at V and 3 bases at J, with 14 bases in the middle. The CDR3 has 16 residues. Here the CDR3 reads CASSLSGSRGTDTQYF. Here the CDR3 DNA reads TGTGCCAGCAGCTTAAGTGGGAGCAGGGGAACAGATACGCAGTATTTT.

This chain links TRBV2 with TRBJ2-1, with a tentative D call TRBD1 (6 bases). V lost 11 bases to trimming and J lost 0 bases, with 17 bases between them. In germline, CDR1 is SNHLY, CDR2 FYNNEI. CDR3 length: 15 amino acids. As DNA, the CDR3 is TGTGCCTCTACTCAGGGGCCGAGCTCCTACAATGAGCAGTTCTTC. Its protein product is CASTQGPSSYNEQFF.

As to this clone: The sample has other DNA sequences that encode this CDR3 too. The chain uses TRBV7-2 and TRBJ1-4; D uncertain. The V gene lost 3 bases and the J gene lost 1 base, with 6 bases spanning the gap. This CDR3 region has 14 residues. Germline V lookup: CDR1 SGHTA, CDR2 FQGNSA. CDR3 sequence (DNA): TGTGCCAGCAGCTTGCTAGGAACTAATGAAAAACTGTTTTTT. Amino acid sequence: CASSLLGTNEKLFF.

This clone turned up a few times. This chain links TRBV27 with TRBJ2-7, with TRBD1 matching over 8 bases. The CDR3 runs 16 residues. The V gene's germline CDR1 is MNHEY and CDR2 SMNVEV (reference sequence). With V trimmed by 4 bases and J by 7 bases, 15 bases remained unmatched. The CDR3 here is CASSSRYRTGHREQYF. The CDR3, as DNA: TGTGCCAGCAGTTCCAGATATCGGACAGGGCATCGGGAGCAGTACTTC.

The rearrangement uses TRBV4-3 and TRBJ1-6; unclear D gene. The germline V gene encodes CDR1 LGHNA and CDR2 YSLEER. V shed 0 bases and J shed 6 bases, with 3 bases lying between them. This CDR3 has 13 amino acids. In DNA, the CDR3 is TGCGCCAGCAGCCAAGATCCTAATTCACCCCTCCACTTT. Translated: CASSQDPNSPLHF.

V is TRBV7-9 and J is TRBJ1-2; D may be TRBD1 (6 bases). With 2 bases removed from V and 8 bases from J, the gap between germline ends came to 15 bases. CDR1 SEHNR and CDR2 FQNEAQ come from the germline V gene (reference sequence). This CDR3 contains 14 residues. The CDR3 DNA reads as TGTGCCAGCAGCTTAAGCGGGACAAGTCACGGCTACACCTTC. Amino acid sequence: CASSLSGTSHGYTF.

The CDR3 DNA reads as TGTGCCAGCAGCAATCGGAGCGGGAGTTCCTACAATGAGCAGTTCTTC. Translation: CASSNRSGSSYNEQFF. The rearrangement uses TRBV21-1 and TRBJ2-1; the D call in the table, TRBD2, was not verified against the DNA. TRBV21-1 is designated a pseudogene. This CDR3 contains 16 residues.

V gene TRBV11-3 combines with J gene TRBJ2-1; 9 nucleotides match TRBD2. CDR1 is SGHNT and CDR2 is YENEEA in the germline V gene. This CDR3 spans 19 amino acids. V lost 5 bases to trimming and J lost 1 base; unmatched junction nucleotides: 15. CDR3 protein: CASSRRRLAGLRSYNEQFF. As DNA, the CDR3 is TGTGCCAGCAGCCGGAGACGGCTAGCGGGACTTAGGTCCTACAATGAGCAGTTCTTC.

This clone came up a few times. This same CDR3 is encoded by further DNA sequences in the sample. The chain uses TRBV2 and TRBJ1-5, with D unclear. The germline V gene encodes CDR1 SNHLY and CDR2 FYNNEI. The CDR3 totals 14 residues. The ends were cut back, 1 base at V and 1 base at J, with 5 bases in the middle. The CDR3 is CASSEGSSNQPQHF. The CDR3, as DNA: TGTGCCAGCAGTGAAGGCTCAAGCAATCAGCCCCAGCATTTT.

V and J are TRBV5-4 and TRBJ2-2; D uncertain. This CDR3 is built from 16 residues. Trimming shortened V by 0 bases and J by 0 bases, and 9 bases separated the two germline ends. From germline, CDR1 is SGHNT and CDR2 YYREEE (reference sequence). The CDR3: CASSLGKRTNTGELFF. Here the CDR3 DNA reads TGTGCCAGCAGCTTGGGGAAACGAACGAACACCGGGGAGCTGTTTTTT. Together with reference TRBV5-4 and TRBJ2-2, the CDR3 gives the full variable domain: ETGVTQSPTHLIKTRGQQVTLRCSSQSGHNTVSWYQQALGQGPQFIFQYYREEENGRGNFPPRFSGLQFPNYSSELNVNALELDDSALYLCASSLGKRTNTGELFFGEGSRLTVL.

V and J are TRBV7-2 and TRBJ1-3, with D hard to call. Germline CDR1 SGHTA, CDR2 FQGNSA. V was pared by 3 bases and J by 4 bases, with 7 bases between. This CDR3 contains 13 residues. This chain's CDR3 is CASSLFQGNTIYF. The CDR3 coding sequence is TGTGCCAGCAGCTTGTTTCAGGGAAACACCATATATTTT.

The chain combines TRBV2 with TRBJ2-5; D tentatively fits TRBD1 or TRBD2 (6 bases each). The CDR3 runs 14 residues. CDR1 and CDR2 from the germline V gene are SNHLY and FYNNEI. V was clipped by 5 bases and J by 5 bases, with 15 bases between them. CDR3 amino acids: CASSSRGAGETQYF. The CDR3 coding sequence is TGTGCCAGCAGTTCCAGGGGCGCGGGGGAGACCCAGTACTTC.